The rows below give T cell receptor beta chains drawn from one sample of a study of molecular identifiers for immune sequencing clone quantification. One entry per CDR3 protein, called by TCRdb with MiXCR from the PCR reads. The sample records under 600,000 distinct CDR3 sequences, around 23% being singletons. The sequencing input was naive CD8+ T cells from blood, with Jurkat cell RNA spiked in. These TCRs come from a human donor in good health. Some libraries in this study had Jurkat cell RNA spiked in. Both conserved end residues are trimmed from each CDR3. A D gene is named only where the DNA matches it firmly. Clone size, where shown, is once, few, many, or a class for clones that have expanded.

>TRBD2|13|few|TRBV9
ASSVAAGASYEQY
>.|10|.|TRBV18
ASSPGQDGQF
>.|12|.|TRBV13
ASSLKQGAQPQH
>.|12|.|TRBV27
ASRSQGFQETQY
>TRBD1|11|.|TRBV5-4
ASSWDSGYGYT
>.|15|many|TRBV7-3
ASSLIPLDTGNTEAF
>.|10|many|TRBV7-9
ASSSGGTPAF
>.|12|many|TRBV5-6
ASSLASADQPQH
>TRBD1|13|.|TRBV27
ASSPRGQGVYEQY
>.|15|many|TRBV28
ASSPLWFADQPYEQY
>.|11|few|TRBV30
AWGGIQINEQF
>TRBD1|13|.|TRBV27
ASSLVQGAQDTQY
>.|13|.|TRBV7-2
ACSLGGPSTDTRY
>.|14|many|TRBV27
ASSSLDRLVNTEAF
>TRBD2|13|.|TRBV5-3
ASETSGGLTDTQY
>.|14|.|TRBV5-3
ASSRLQYGLDYEQY
>.|10|few|TRBV7-9
ASSHVTETQY
>TRBD1|13|many|TRBV12-3/TRBV12-4
ASSQRQGVLTEAF
>.|11|few|TRBV27
ASKGDGANVLT
>.|14|many|TRBV29-1
SVESSRAQGYGTQY
>.|12|few|TRBV27
ASSLGPRGEKLF
>TRBD2|13|few|TRBV7-2
ASSPTSGIQETQY
>TRBD1|11|many|TRBV29-1
SAGDRLTDTQY
>.|10|many|TRBV5-6
ASSLVATEAF